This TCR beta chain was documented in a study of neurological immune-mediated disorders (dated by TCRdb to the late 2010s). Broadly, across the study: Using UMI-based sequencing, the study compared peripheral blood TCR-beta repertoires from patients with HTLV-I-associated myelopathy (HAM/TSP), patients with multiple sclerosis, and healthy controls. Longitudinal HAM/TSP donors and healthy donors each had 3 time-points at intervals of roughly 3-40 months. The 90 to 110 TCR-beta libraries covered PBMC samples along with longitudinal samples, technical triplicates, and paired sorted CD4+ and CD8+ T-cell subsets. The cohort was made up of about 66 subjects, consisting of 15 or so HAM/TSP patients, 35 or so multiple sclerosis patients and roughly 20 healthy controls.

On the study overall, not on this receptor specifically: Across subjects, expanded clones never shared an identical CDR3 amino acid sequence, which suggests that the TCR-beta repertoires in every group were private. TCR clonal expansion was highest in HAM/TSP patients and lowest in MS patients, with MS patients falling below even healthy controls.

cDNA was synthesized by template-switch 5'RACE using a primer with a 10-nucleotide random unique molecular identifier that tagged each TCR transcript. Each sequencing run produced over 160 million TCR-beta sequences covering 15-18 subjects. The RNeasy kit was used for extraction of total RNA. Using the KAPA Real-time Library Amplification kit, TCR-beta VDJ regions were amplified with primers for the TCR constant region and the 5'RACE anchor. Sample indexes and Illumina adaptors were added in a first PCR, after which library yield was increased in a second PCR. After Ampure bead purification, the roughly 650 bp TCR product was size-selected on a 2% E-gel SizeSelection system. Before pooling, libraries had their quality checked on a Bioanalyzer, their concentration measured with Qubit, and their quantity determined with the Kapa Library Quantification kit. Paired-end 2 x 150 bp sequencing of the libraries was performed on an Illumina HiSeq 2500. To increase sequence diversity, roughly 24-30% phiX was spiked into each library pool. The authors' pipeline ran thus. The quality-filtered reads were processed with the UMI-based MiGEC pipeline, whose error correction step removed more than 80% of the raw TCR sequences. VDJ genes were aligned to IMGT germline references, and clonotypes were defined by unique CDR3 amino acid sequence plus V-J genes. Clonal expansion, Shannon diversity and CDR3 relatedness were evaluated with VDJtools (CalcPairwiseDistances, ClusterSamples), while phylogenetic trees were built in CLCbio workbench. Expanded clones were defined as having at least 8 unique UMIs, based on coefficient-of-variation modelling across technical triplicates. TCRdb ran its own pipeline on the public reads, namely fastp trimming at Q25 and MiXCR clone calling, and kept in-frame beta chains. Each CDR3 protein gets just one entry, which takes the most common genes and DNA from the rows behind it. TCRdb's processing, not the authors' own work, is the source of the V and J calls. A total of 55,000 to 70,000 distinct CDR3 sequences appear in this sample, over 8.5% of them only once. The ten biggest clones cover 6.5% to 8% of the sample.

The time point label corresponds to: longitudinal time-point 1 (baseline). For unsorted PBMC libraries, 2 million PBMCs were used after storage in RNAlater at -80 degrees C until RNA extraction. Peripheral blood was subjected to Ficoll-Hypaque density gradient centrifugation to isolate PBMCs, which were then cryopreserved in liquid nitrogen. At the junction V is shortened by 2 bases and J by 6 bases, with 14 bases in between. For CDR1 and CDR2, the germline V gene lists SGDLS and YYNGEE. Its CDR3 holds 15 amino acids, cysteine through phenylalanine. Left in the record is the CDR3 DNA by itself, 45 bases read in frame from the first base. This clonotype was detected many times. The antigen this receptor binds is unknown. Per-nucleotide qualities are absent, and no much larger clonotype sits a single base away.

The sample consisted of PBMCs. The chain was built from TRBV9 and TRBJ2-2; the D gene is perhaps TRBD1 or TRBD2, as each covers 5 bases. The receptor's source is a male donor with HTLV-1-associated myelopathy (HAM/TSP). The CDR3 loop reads CASSVGRASAGELFF. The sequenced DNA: TGTGCCAGCAGCGTGGGACGGGCCTCAGCCGGGGAGCTGTTTTTT.